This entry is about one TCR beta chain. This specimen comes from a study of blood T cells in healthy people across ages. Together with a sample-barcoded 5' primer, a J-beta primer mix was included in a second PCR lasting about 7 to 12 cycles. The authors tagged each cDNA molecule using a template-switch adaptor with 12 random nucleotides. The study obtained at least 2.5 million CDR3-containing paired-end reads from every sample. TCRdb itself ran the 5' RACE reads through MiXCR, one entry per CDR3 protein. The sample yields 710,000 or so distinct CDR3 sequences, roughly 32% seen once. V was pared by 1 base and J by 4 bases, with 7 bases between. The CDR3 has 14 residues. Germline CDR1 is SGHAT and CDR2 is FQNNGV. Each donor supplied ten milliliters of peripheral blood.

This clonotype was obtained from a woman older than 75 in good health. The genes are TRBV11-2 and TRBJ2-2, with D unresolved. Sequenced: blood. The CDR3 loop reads CASSLASFTGELFF. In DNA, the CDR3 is TGTGCCAGCAGCTTAGCCAGCTTCACCGGGGAGCTGTTTTTT.